This is a list of T cell receptor beta chains from one sample in a study of response to subunit inactivated influenza vaccine. Using its own MiXCR run on the RT-PCR reads, TCRdb lists one record per CDR3 protein. The table records 500,000 to 600,000 distinct CDR3 sequences, 6% to 9% of them present only once. The specimen comprised PBMCs from blood, sampled around 25 months after vaccination. These receptors originate from a man aged 50-75 years who received an inactivated influenza vaccine. Each CDR3 is given with its conserved first and last residue. The order of the fields is CDR3 protein, CDR3 DNA, J gene, D gene, V gene, clone size. D genes are given only for firm matches. Where a row states a size, it is once, few, many or the class of an expanded clone; other rows omit it.

cdr3_aa: CASSFRQLNSPLHF
cdr3_nt: TGTGCCAGCAGCTTTCGACAGCTTAATTCACCCCTCCACTTT
j_call: TRBJ1-6
d_call: -
v_call: TRBV7-2
clone_size: few

cdr3_aa: CASSQQMTGGYGYTF
cdr3_nt: TGTGCCAGCAGCCAGCAAATGACAGGGGGCTATGGCTACACCTTC
j_call: TRBJ1-2
d_call: TRBD1
v_call: TRBV3-1
clone_size: few

cdr3_aa: CASSPGPFSEQYF
cdr3_nt: TGTGCCAGCAGCCCTGGGCCCTTTTCCGAGCAGTACTTC
j_call: TRBJ2-7
d_call: -
v_call: TRBV7-2
clone_size: many

cdr3_aa: CASSYSRRGNIQYF
cdr3_nt: TGCGCCAGCAGCTATTCACGACGGGGAAACATTCAGTACTTC
j_call: TRBJ2-4
d_call: -
v_call: TRBV4-3
clone_size: many

cdr3_aa: CSTRRIGANYEQYF
cdr3_nt: TGCAGTACCCGTCGAATAGGGGCAAACTACGAGCAGTACTTC
j_call: TRBJ2-7
d_call: -
v_call: TRBV20-1
clone_size: -

cdr3_aa: CASSQDPGRAYNEQFF
cdr3_nt: TGTGCCAGCAGCCAAGATCCAGGGCGAGCCTACAATGAGCAGTTCTTC
j_call: TRBJ2-1
d_call: -
v_call: TRBV4-2
clone_size: -

cdr3_aa: CASSLGGTGNEQFF
cdr3_nt: TGTGCCAGCAGTTTAGGGGGGACAGGCAATGAGCAGTTCTTC
j_call: TRBJ2-1
d_call: TRBD1
v_call: TRBV12-3/TRBV12-4
clone_size: few

cdr3_aa: CASSFQGGNNEKLFF
cdr3_nt: TGTGCCAGCAGCTTCCAGGGGGGGAACAATGAAAAACTGTTTTTT
j_call: TRBJ1-4
d_call: TRBD1
v_call: TRBV7-2
clone_size: few

cdr3_aa: CASSFLAGFNIQYF
cdr3_nt: TGTGCCAGCAGCTTTCTAGCGGGATTTAACATTCAGTACTTC
j_call: TRBJ2-4
d_call: TRBD2
v_call: TRBV7-2
clone_size: -

cdr3_aa: CASSPTSGGSTETQYF
cdr3_nt: TGTGCCAGCAGCCCCACTAGCGGGGGCTCCACAGAGACCCAGTACTTC
j_call: TRBJ2-5
d_call: TRBD2
v_call: TRBV3-1
clone_size: few

cdr3_aa: CASSTAGAGTSGRTDTQYF
cdr3_nt: TGTGCCAGCAGCACCGCCGGCGCGGGGACTAGCGGTCGCACAGATACGCAGTATTTT
j_call: TRBJ2-3
d_call: TRBD2
v_call: TRBV5-6
clone_size: -

cdr3_aa: CSARAPAGNTIYF
cdr3_nt: TGCAGTGCTAGAGCCCCAGCGGGAAACACCATATATTTT
j_call: TRBJ1-3
d_call: -
v_call: TRBV20-1
clone_size: many

cdr3_aa: CASSVRGEQYF
cdr3_nt: TGTGCCAGCAGCGTTAGAGGGGAGCAGTACTTC
j_call: TRBJ2-7
d_call: -
v_call: TRBV7-9
clone_size: -

cdr3_aa: CASSLARFQARREHYEQYF
cdr3_nt: TGTGCCAGCAGCTTAGCGAGATTCCAAGCCCGACGGGAGCACTACGAGCAGTACTTC
j_call: TRBJ2-7
d_call: -
v_call: TRBV7-6
clone_size: few

cdr3_aa: CASSPRGELTYNEQFF
cdr3_nt: TGTGCCAGCTCCCCCCGGGGGGAGCTTACCTACAATGAGCAGTTCTTC
j_call: TRBJ2-1
d_call: TRBD2
v_call: TRBV18
clone_size: -

cdr3_aa: CSVRPSRTGELFF
cdr3_nt: TGCAGCGTAAGACCTAGTCGAACCGGGGAGCTGTTTTTT
j_call: TRBJ2-2
d_call: -
v_call: TRBV29-1
clone_size: -

cdr3_aa: CSARDQSSGNHEQFF
cdr3_nt: TGCAGTGCTAGAGATCAGTCTAGCGGAAATCATGAGCAGTTCTTC
j_call: TRBJ2-1
d_call: TRBD2
v_call: TRBV20-1
clone_size: -

cdr3_aa: CASSLGIGRVKGETQYF
cdr3_nt: TGTGCCAGCAGCTTAGGAATCGGCCGAGTCAAAGGAGAGACCCAGTACTTC
j_call: TRBJ2-5
d_call: -
v_call: TRBV7-2
clone_size: many

cdr3_aa: CATSRGLAGEREQYF
cdr3_nt: TGTGCCACCAGCAGAGGCCTAGCGGGGGAACGCGAGCAGTACTTC
j_call: TRBJ2-7
d_call: TRBD2
v_call: TRBV15
clone_size: -

cdr3_aa: CASKSQRGQGGTEAFF
cdr3_nt: TGTGCCAGCAAATCCCAAAGGGGACAGGGAGGGACTGAAGCTTTCTTT
j_call: TRBJ1-1
d_call: TRBD1
v_call: TRBV7-2
clone_size: many

cdr3_aa: CSAASDLAKNIQYF
cdr3_nt: TGCAGTGCTGCCAGTGATCTAGCCAAAAACATTCAGTACTTC
j_call: TRBJ2-4
d_call: -
v_call: TRBV20-1
clone_size: few

cdr3_aa: CSVERRIQETQYF
cdr3_nt: TGCAGCGTCGAACGGAGGATTCAAGAGACCCAGTACTTC
j_call: TRBJ2-5
d_call: -
v_call: TRBV29-1
clone_size: -